The rows below give T cell receptor beta chains drawn from one sample of a study of blood T cell repertoires in COVID-19. Clones were sequenced by immunoSEQ multiplex PCR, and TCRdb holds only the in-frame ones, with some missing. The sample contains 140,000 or so clones, 87% of which appear only once. Sample: PBMCs or T cells enriched from blood (not recorded which). These receptor sequences come from a man in his 60s who had recovered from COVID-19. Both conserved end residues are part of each CDR3. D genes are given only for firm matches. A row's size may be missing; if present it is once, few, many or a size class.

clone size,D gene,J gene,V gene,CDR3 protein,CDR3 DNA
-,TRBD2,TRBJ2-3,TRBV9,CASSAFRPGTSGFTDTQYF,TGTGCCAGCAGCGCCTTTAGACCTGGGACTAGCGGATTCACAGATACGCAGTATTTT
-,TRBD2,TRBJ2-7,TRBV11-2,CASSLRGGRGYEQYF,TGTGCCAGCAGCTTACGGGGCGGGAGGGGCTACGAGCAGTACTTC
-,-,TRBJ1-1,TRBV13,CASTRDNRQNTEAFF,TGTGCCAGCACCCGGGACAACCGGCAGAACACTGAAGCTTTCTTT
-,-,TRBJ1-4,TRBV28,CASSFLGQTNEKLFF,TGTGCCAGCAGTTTTCTGGGACAAACGAATGAAAAACTGTTTTTT
-,-,TRBJ2-1,TRBV4-1,CASSQGGAGSPSSYNEQFF,TGCGCCAGCAGCCAAGGTGGTGCGGGTTCGCCCAGCTCCTACAATGAGCAGTTCTTC
-,TRBD1,TRBJ2-5,TRBV2,CASSASGTGTLETQYF,TGTGCCAGCAGTGCTTCCGGGACAGGCACGTTAGAGACCCAGTACTTC
-,-,TRBJ1-5,TRBV2,CASSEDRDNQPQHF,TGTGCCAGCAGTGAAGACAGGGACAATCAGCCCCAGCATTTT
-,TRBD2,TRBJ2-2,TRBV4-2,CASSQVGVAGGGGELFF,TGTGCCAGCAGCCAAGTGGGGGTAGCGGGAGGTGGCGGGGAGCTGTTTTTT
-,TRBD2,TRBJ2-4,TRBV5-8,CASILGGAKNIQYF,TGTGCCAGCATCCTGGGGGGGGCCAAAAACATTCAGTACTTC
-,TRBD1,TRBJ1-1,TRBV14,CASSQALGGFNTEAFF,TGTGCCAGCAGCCAAGCTTTAGGGGGCTTCAACACTGAAGCTTTCTTT
-,TRBD1,TRBJ1-6,TRBV15,CATRGQGGSYNSPLHF,TGTGCCACCAGGGGACAGGGGGGCTCCTATAATTCACCCCTCCACTTT
once,TRBD1,TRBJ2-7,TRBV28,CASSFSGQGSSYEQYF,TGTGCCAGCAGTTTTAGTGGACAGGGTTCATCCTACGAGCAGTACTTC
-,-,TRBJ1-5,TRBV13,CASSLGVVQPQHF,TGTGCCAGCAGCTTAGGTGTCGTTCAGCCCCAGCATTTT
-,TRBD1,TRBJ2-5,TRBV24-1,CATSNRDRGMETQYF,TGTGCCACCAGCAACCGGGACAGGGGAATGGAGACCCAGTACTTC
once,TRBD1,TRBJ2-3,TRBV19,CASSRRQGTPDTQYF,TGTGCCAGTAGTAGGAGACAGGGGACGCCAGATACGCAGTATTTT
-,-,TRBJ1-1,TRBV9,CASSVVGAKTEAFF,TGTGCCAGCAGCGTAGTTGGGGCGAAAACTGAAGCTTTCTTT
few,-,TRBJ1-5,TRBV10-3,CAISNQGQPQHF,TGTGCCATCAGCAACCAGGGGCAGCCCCAGCATTTT
-,TRBD1,TRBJ1-1,TRBV5-1,CASSLAGGVGTEAFF,TGCGCCAGCAGCTTGGCAGGGGGCGTCGGCACTGAAGCTTTCTTT
-,TRBD1,TRBJ2-3,TRBV6-5,CASSYAGGTQYF,TGTGCCAGCAGTTACGCAGGGGGAACGCAGTATTTT
-,TRBD1,TRBJ1-2,TRBV3-1/TRBV3-2,CASSQGTGGVGYTF,TGTGCCAGCAGCCAAGGGACAGGGGGTGTTGGCTACACCTTC
-,TRBD2,TRBJ2-3,TRBV9,CASSATSGTDTQYF,TGTGCCAGCAGCGCGACTAGCGGAACAGATACGCAGTATTTT
-,TRBD2,TRBJ2-5,TRBV10-1,CASSESKGLAGAGTQYF,TGCGCCAGCAGTGAGTCGAAGGGACTAGCGGGGGCTGGGACCCAGTACTTC